One and the same sample provided the 8 T cell receptor beta chains below, sequenced in a study of CD8 T cells in Susac syndrome. Roughly 0.45 to 1 ug RNA was reverse transcribed with random hexamers. Each CDR3 protein is one row after TCRdb ran MiXCR on the immunoSEQ multiplex PCR reads. The sample lists a few hundred thousand distinct CDR3 sequences, nearly 97% occurring once. Sequencing was performed on CD4+ T cells from PBMCs. The receptors were gathered from a human donor with multiple sclerosis.

The J gene is TRBJ2-5, the V gene TRBV12-5; D not resolved. The germline V gene has CDR1 LGHNT and CDR2 FRNRAP. This CDR3 has 11 residues. Trimming stripped 6 bases from V and 7 bases from J, with 9 bases between. CDR3 residues: CASGLLGTQYF. The CDR3 coding sequence is TGTGCTAGTGGACTCTTGGGGACCCAGTACTTC.

CDR3 sequence: CASSGANVLTF. CDR3 DNA: TGTGCCAGCTCTGGGGCCAACGTCCTGACTTTC. This sequence joins TRBV12-3 or TRBV12-4 and TRBJ2-6; D gene uncertain. The CDR3 has 11 residues. V lost 8 bases and J lost 1, with 0 bases in between.

The chain carries TRBV3-1 and TRBJ2-1; D not resolved. CDR1 is LGHDT and CDR2 is YNNKEL in the germline V gene (reference sequence). The CDR3 is made up of 14 amino acids. V was cut by 0 bases and J by 9 bases, with 12 bases left in between. CDR3 sequence (DNA): TGTGCCAGCAGCCAAGACCCAGTGGGCGTTGAGCAGTTCTTC. It encodes CASSQDPVGVEQFF.

The rearrangement uses TRBV20-1 and TRBJ2-1; no clear D gene. Germline V lookup: CDR1 DFQATT, CDR2 SNEGSKA (reference sequence). CDR3 length: 13 residues. Trimming cost V 6 bases and J 0 bases, with 9 bases left between them. The CDR3 region has the DNA TGCAGTGCCCCGGTGAGCTCCTACAATGAGCAGTTCTTC. It yields the protein CSAPVSSYNEQFF.

This chain links TRBV18 with TRBJ1-6; weak D call: TRBD1 (5 bases). Trimming stripped 1 base from V and 15 bases from J, with 13 bases between. The CDR3 totals 13 residues. The germline gives CDR1 KGHSH, CDR2 LQKENI. CDR3 nucleotides: TGTGCCAGCTCACCACTGGGACTTCCAGACCTCCACTTT. It specifies CASSPLGLPDLHF.

The chain joins TRBV20-1 to TRBJ1-2; 8 bases agree with TRBD1. The CDR3 covers 11 residues. V lost 6 bases, J lost 7 bases, and 4 bases stayed unmatched. Per germline, CDR1 DFQATT and CDR2 SNEGSKA (reference sequence). The CDR3 loop reads CSATGVSGYTF. The DNA for the CDR3 is TGCAGTGCGACAGGGGTCTCTGGCTACACCTTC.

This clonotype was counted once. CDR3 in DNA: TGCAGTGCTATCGGGACGCTCCACGATACGCAGTATTTT. Translated, it gives CSAIGTLHDTQYF. The J gene is TRBJ2-3, the V gene TRBV20-1, with D perhaps assigned TRBD1 or TRBD2 (5 bases each). Germline V gene sequence: CDR1 DFQATT, CDR2 SNEGSKA (reference sequence). Between the trimmed V and J ends, which lost 4 bases and 6 bases, there was a span of 14 bases. The CDR3 is 13 amino acids.

The rearrangement links TRBV10-3 to TRBJ2-5; a possible D gene is TRBD1 (6 bases). The germline V and J ends were trimmed by 3 bases and 4 bases, with 12 bases remaining between them. This CDR3 comprises 14 residues. Germline CDR1 reads ENHRY; CDR2 reads SYGVKD. The CDR3 DNA sequence: TGTGCCATCAGTGACAGGGGCGCTGGAGAGACCCAGTACTTC. Translating it yields CAISDRGAGETQYF.